Below, 26 T cell receptor beta chains from the same sample are listed, as sequenced in a study of T cell responses to AZD1222 COVID-19 vaccine. Libraries were prepared by immunoSEQ multiplex PCR; TCRdb keeps only in-frame clonotypes and omits some of them. The table shows about 170,000 clones, with over 85% occurring only once. The specimen comprised peripheral blood, sampled on day 0 of AZD1222 vaccination. All receptors derive from an adult in good health.

This clone was observed a few times. The CDR3 region is CASSKGSFSGNTIYF. CDR3 nucleotide sequence: TGTGCCAGCAGCAAGGGGAGTTTCTCTGGAAACACCATATATTTT. The V call is TRBV21-1, the J call TRBJ1-3. TRBV21-1 is annotated as a pseudogene. This CDR3 has 15 amino acids.

This rearrangement joins TRBV9 to TRBJ2-3, with 7 nucleotides matching TRBD1. Germline CDR1 and CDR2: SGDLS and YYNGEE. With 4 bases clipped from V and 2 bases from J, the junction kept 10 bases outside the gene matches. The CDR3 runs 16 residues. Written as DNA, the CDR3 is TGTGCCAGCAGCTCCCGACAGGGAGTTATCACAGATACGCAGTATTTT. Translation gives CASSSRQGVITDTQYF.

The rearrangement uses TRBV5-1 and TRBJ1-4; no reliable D call. Trimming removed 0 bases from V and 0 bases from J, with 6 bases in between. The CDR3 has 15 residues. The germline V gene has CDR1 SGHRS and CDR2 YFSETQ. This chain's CDR3 is CASSLAGSTNEKLFF. The CDR3 DNA sequence: TGCGCCAGCAGCTTGGCCGGGTCAACTAATGAAAAACTGTTTTTT. Supplemented by reference TRBV5-1 and TRBJ1-4, the full variable domain reads KAGVTQTPRYLIKTRGQQVTLSCSPISGHRSVSWYQQTPGQGLQFLFEYFSETQRNKGNFPGRFSGRQFSNSRSEMNVSTLELGDSALYLCASSLAGSTNEKLFFGSGTQLSVL.

Of note for this clone: Other nucleotide sequences from this sample produce the same CDR3. The V and J genes are TRBV14 and TRBJ2-2; no firm D call. The CDR3 is made up of 13 amino acids. V was pared by 0 bases and J by 5 bases, with 4 bases between. Per the germline V gene, CDR1 is SGHDN and CDR2 is FVKESK. CDR3 bases: TGTGCCAGCAGCCAAGAAAGTACCGGGGAGCTGTTTTTT. Translated, it gives CASSQESTGELFF.

This clone was found a few times. The chain's CDR3 is CASMRDSFYNSPLHF. In DNA form, the CDR3 reads TGTGCCAGCATGCGGGACAGCTTCTATAATTCACCCCTCCACTTT. The chain has TRBV6-5 and TRBJ1-6; 7 nucleotides agree with TRBD1. V lost 7 bases and J lost 3; bases outside the gene matches: 6. Germline loops: CDR1 MNHEY, CDR2 SVGAGI. The CDR3 runs to 15 residues.

CDR3 residues: CASSRDRDYGYTF. The CDR3, as DNA: TGTGCCAGCAGCCGAGATCGGGACTATGGCTACACCTTC. V and J are TRBV11-1 and TRBJ1-2; D remains ambiguous. Between the trimmed V and J ends, which lost 5 bases and 3 bases, there was a span of 10 bases. Germline CDR1 is SGHAT and CDR2 is FQDESV (reference sequence). The CDR3 has 13 residues.

V and J are TRBV5-4 and TRBJ2-7, with D possibly being TRBD1 or TRBD2 (6 bases each). Germline CDR1 is SGHNT and CDR2 is YYREEE (reference sequence). This CDR3 is built from 15 residues. V shed 2 bases and J shed 3 bases, with 15 bases lying between them. The CDR3 sequence: CASSFRSRGHYEQYF. The CDR3 region has the DNA TGTGCCAGCAGCTTTCGTAGCCGGGGGCACTACGAGCAGTACTTC.

This clone was detected only once. The CDR3: CSQKANTDTQYF. The CDR3 bases are TGCAGCCAGAAAGCCAACACAGATACGCAGTATTTT. The chain has TRBV29-1 and TRBJ2-3; D call uncertain. Germline V gene data show CDR1 as SQVTM and CDR2 as ANQGSEA. V was cut by 8 bases and J by 2 bases, with 11 bases left in between. The CDR3 is 12 residues long.

The rearrangement links TRBV2 to TRBJ2-1; 10 bases are a match to TRBD1. V lost 5 bases, J lost 4 bases, and 5 bases stayed unmatched. The germline V gene has CDR1 SNHLY and CDR2 FYNNEI. This CDR3 comprises 15 residues. The CDR3 region has the DNA TGTGCCAGCAGTCGGGACAGGGGAGGGTACAATGAGCAGTTCTTC. Residues: CASSRDRGGYNEQFF.

The chain couples TRBV3-1 (or the pseudogene TRBV3-2) to TRBJ2-7, with 12 positions matching TRBD2. The CDR3 contains 15 residues. Unmatched junction bases numbered 2, after V lost 1 base and J lost 4 bases. CDR1 is LGHDT and CDR2 is YNNKEL in the germline V gene (reference sequence). CDR3 nucleotide sequence: TGTGCCAGCAGCCAAGGACTAGCGGGAGTATACGAGCAGTACTTC. Translating it yields CASSQGLAGVYEQYF.

The chain links TRBV11-2 to TRBJ2-7; no clear D. There are 12 residues in the CDR3. V gave up 5 bases and J gave up 3 bases, with 8 bases separating them. Per germline, CDR1 SGHAT and CDR2 FQNNGV. The CDR3 nucleotides read TGTGCCAGCAGCCCCGACCGCTACGAGCAGTACTTC. Residues: CASSPDRYEQYF.

The V gene is TRBV7-9, the J gene TRBJ1-3, with unresolved D. The CDR3 is 15 residues long. V was cut by 0 bases and J by 0 bases, with 6 bases left in between. From germline, CDR1 is SEHNR and CDR2 FQNEAQ (reference sequence). The CDR3 DNA is TGTGCCAGCAGCTTAGCGTCGGCCTCTGGAAACACCATATATTTT. It is translated as CASSLASASGNTIYF.

The V and J genes are TRBV27 and TRBJ1-5; 9 bases fit TRBD1. The germline CDR1 and CDR2 sequences are MNHEY and SMNVEV (reference sequence). V was clipped by 6 bases and J by 7 bases; unmatched bases: 10. This CDR3 contains 15 residues. The CDR3 is CASSLSGQGRQPQHF. CDR3 bases: TGTGCCAGCAGCCTTTCGGGACAGGGACGGCAGCCCCAGCATTTT.

The chain combines TRBV11-2 with TRBJ2-3; either TRBD1 or TRBD2 may supply D (6 bases each). In germline, CDR1 is SGHAT, CDR2 FQNNGV. The CDR3 sequence is 14 residues long. V shed 4 bases and J shed 4 bases, with 12 bases lying between them. In DNA form, the CDR3 reads TGTGCCAGCAGCTGGGTCGGGGGCGCAGATACGCAGTATTTT. Its protein is CASSWVGGADTQYF.

The chain combines TRBV2 with TRBJ2-1; maybe TRBD1 (7 bases). The CDR3 length is 13 residues. The V gene's germline CDR1 is SNHLY and CDR2 FYNNEI. V was trimmed by 4 bases and J by 8 bases, leaving 12 bases between them. CDR3 in amino acids: CASSGAGGHEQFF. Written as DNA, the CDR3 is TGTGCCAGCAGTGGGGCAGGGGGGCATGAGCAGTTCTTC.

The chain uses TRBV19 and TRBJ2-7; the match to TRBD2 covers 11 bases. Germline CDR1 is LNHDA and CDR2 is SQIVND (reference sequence). This CDR3 has 14 residues. With 3 bases clipped from V and 4 bases from J, the junction kept 2 bases outside the gene matches. CDR3 residues: CASSISGGAYEQYF. CDR3 nucleotides: TGTGCCAGTAGTATTAGCGGGGGGGCTTACGAGCAGTACTTC.

The chain combines TRBV6-2 or TRBV6-3 with TRBJ1-2; D is undetermined. Trimming removed 4 bases from V and 4 bases from J, with 4 bases in between. The CDR3 has 11 amino acids. The germline V gene encodes CDR1 MNHEY and CDR2 SVGEGT. The CDR3 bases are TGTGCCAGCAGTTTGTTCTATGGCTACACCTTC. This encodes CASSLFYGYTF.

The J gene is TRBJ2-7, the V gene TRBV7-9, with D tentatively TRBD1 or TRBD2 (6 bases each). CDR1 and CDR2 (germline): SEHNR, FQNEAQ (reference sequence). Trimming stripped 4 bases from V and 5 bases from J, with 18 bases between. CDR3 length: 15 residues. The CDR3 coding sequence is TGTGCCAGCAGCTCCGACAGCAGGGGACTCCACGAGCAGTACTTC. It is translated as CASSSDSRGLHEQYF.

The J gene is TRBJ1-1, the V gene TRBV7-2, with D possibly matching TRBD1 (5 bases). Germline CDR1 SGHTA, CDR2 FQGNSA. The germline V and J ends were trimmed by 4 bases and 7 bases, with 10 bases remaining between them. This CDR3 is 12 amino acids long. CDR3 sequence reads: CASSSGGFEAFF. DNA of the CDR3: TGTGCCAGCAGCTCGGGGGGTTTTGAAGCTTTCTTT. The full variable domain, with the rest looked up from reference TRBV7-2 and TRBJ1-1, is GAGVSQSPSNKVTEKGKDVELRCDPISGHTALYWYRQSLGQGLEFLIYFQGNSAPDKSGLPSDRFSAERTGGSVSTLTIQRTQQEDSAVYLCASSSGGFEAFFGQGTRLTVV.

The chain combines TRBV9 with TRBJ2-7; 10 nucleotides agree with TRBD1. Germline assignment: CDR1 SGDLS and CDR2 YYNGEE. With V trimmed by 0 bases and J by 2 bases, 8 bases remained unmatched. The CDR3 runs 17 residues. The CDR3 is CASSVAVRTGGTYEQYF. CDR3 DNA: TGTGCCAGCAGCGTAGCAGTGCGGACAGGGGGTACCTACGAGCAGTACTTC.

The V gene is TRBV4-3, the J gene TRBJ1-4; possible D gene TRBD1, 6 bases. Germline-derived CDR1 and CDR2 are LGHNA and YSLEER. The CDR3 is made up of 15 amino acids. Trimming pared 0 bases from V and 5 bases from J, leaving 10 bases between. DNA of the CDR3: TGCGCCAGCAGCCAAGAGAGACAGGAGAATGAAAAACTGTTTTTT. This gives the protein CASSQERQENEKLFF.

The chain couples TRBV7-9 to TRBJ2-7, with TRBD1 identical over 8 bases. J gave up 0 bases and V 4 bases, and 11 bases lay outside the gene matches. This CDR3 has 17 amino acids. Germline CDR1 is SEHNR and CDR2 is FQNEAQ (reference sequence). The CDR3 sequence is CASSSQARTGSSYEQYF. CDR3 DNA: TGTGCCAGCAGCTCTCAGGCACGGACAGGGAGCTCCTACGAGCAGTACTTC.

The chain employs TRBV4-3 and TRBJ2-2; possible D gene TRBD2, 6 bases. The CDR3 consists of 16 residues. The V end was cut by 0 bases, the J end by 6 bases, with 14 bases between. Per the germline V gene, CDR1 is LGHNA and CDR2 is YSLEER. The CDR3 DNA sequence: TGCGCCAGCAGCCAAGACGGGCGGGGATGGGCCGGGGAGCTGTTTTTT. It is translated as CASSQDGRGWAGELFF.

This chain connects TRBV6-5 to TRBJ2-7; 12 nucleotides agree with TRBD2. Losses at the gene ends were 8 bases for V and 4 bases for J; bases not matched to a gene: 6. This CDR3 contains 14 residues. Germline CDR1 is MNHEY and CDR2 is SVGAGI. CDR3 DNA sequence: TGTGCCAGCGGGCTAGCGGGAGGGGCTTACGAGCAGTACTTC. Translation: CASGLAGGAYEQYF.

Turning to this clone: One end of the junction does not line up with germline, which may come from a read error. V is TRBV7-7 and J is TRBJ1-4; the D is unclear. CDR1 SSHAT and CDR2 FNYEAQ come from the germline V gene (reference sequence). This CDR3 region has 13 residues. In nucleotides, the CDR3 is TGTGCTAGCAGCTTGGGTCCTATGGAAAAACTGTTTTTT. It specifies CASSLGPMEKLFF.

The CDR3 loop reads CASSSQRDYTGELFF. CDR3 coding DNA: TGTGCCAGCAGCTCCCAGCGGGATTACACCGGGGAGCTGTTTTTT. This chain uses TRBV7-8 with TRBJ2-2; the match to TRBD2 covers 7 bases. Germline V gives CDR1 SGHVS, CDR2 FQNEAQ. The CDR3 is made up of 15 amino acids. The V gene end was trimmed by 4 bases and the J gene end by 3 bases; junction bases not matched to a gene: 5.